Listed below are T cell receptor beta chains from one sample, sequenced in a study of blood T cell repertoires in COVID-19. Method: immunoSEQ multiplex PCR; TCRdb's copy keeps in-frame clones and lacks some. The repertoire holds about 480,000 clones, 75% to 90% seen once, with 8.3% in the top ten. Specimen: PBMCs or T cells enriched from blood (not recorded which). Receptors originate from a woman in her sixties or seventies who had recovered from COVID-19. CDR3s include the opening cysteine and the closing phenylalanine or tryptophan. A D gene is named only where the DNA matches it firmly. Some rows mark clone size as missing; the rest say once, few, many or name a class of expanded clone.

j_call v_call d_call clone_size cdr3_aa cdr3_nt
TRBJ1-1 TRBV27 TRBD1 once CASSLSTGALNTEAFF TGTGCCAGCAGTTTATCCACAGGGGCGTTGAACACTGAAGCTTTCTTT
TRBJ1-2 TRBV7-9 . . CASSLEISPYGYTF TGTGCCAGCAGCTTAGAAATCTCTCCCTATGGCTACACCTTC
TRBJ2-1 TRBV6-1 TRBD2 . CASSVGTSGGYRNEQFF TGTGCCAGCAGTGTAGGGACTAGCGGGGGTTATAGGAATGAGCAGTTCTTC
TRBJ1-5 TRBV30 . . CAWRARGYQPQHF TGTGCCTGGAGGGCTCGGGGGTATCAGCCCCAGCATTTT
TRBJ1-3 TRBV11-2 TRBD1 . CASSSRQGSSGNTIYF TGTGCCAGCAGCTCCCGACAGGGAAGCTCTGGAAACACCATATATTTT
TRBJ1-6 TRBV28 . few CASRRDFVSPLHF TGTGCCAGCAGGCGGGACTTCGTTTCACCCCTCCACTTT
TRBJ1-6 TRBV6-4 . . CASSDSNRDSPLHF TGTGCCAGCAGTGACTCTAATCGGGATTCACCCCTCCACTTT
TRBJ2-3 TRBV20-1 . . CSAPLPDTQYF TGCAGTGCCCCCCTACCAGATACGCAGTATTTT
TRBJ2-2 TRBV5-1 . few CASSPRTGELFF TGCGCCAGCAGCCCCCGTACCGGGGAGCTGTTTTTT
TRBJ2-2 TRBV3-1/TRBV3-2 . . CASSLRRLNTGELFF TGTGCCAGCAGCCTGAGGCGGTTGAACACCGGGGAGCTGTTTTTT
TRBJ1-5 TRBV13 . . CASSLGQMGQPQHF TGTGCCAGCAGCTTAGGACAGATGGGTCAGCCCCAGCATTTT
TRBJ1-1 TRBV11-2 . . CASSSPVGLNTEAFF TGTGCCAGCAGCTCCCCCGTGGGCCTGAACACTGAAGCTTTCTTT
TRBJ2-2 TRBV19 . . CASSIGGNHRVLFF TGTGCCAGTAGTATAGGTGGGAACCACAGGGTACTGTTTTTT
TRBJ1-2 TRBV6-2/TRBV6-3 TRBD1 . CASSEQGAEGYTF TGTGCCAGCAGCGAACAGGGGGCCGAAGGCTACACCTTC
TRBJ1-2 TRBV30 . . CAWSRTVGGYTF TGTGCCTGGAGTAGGACAGTCGGGGGCTACACCTTC
TRBJ1-4 TRBV10-3 . . CAISALSGGNEKLFF TGTGCCATCAGTGCCCTCTCGGGGGGGAATGAAAAACTGTTTTTT
TRBJ1-2 TRBV7-9 . . CASSLKVGGSYGYTF TGTGCCAGCAGCTTAAAGGTCGGGGGATCCTATGGCTACACCTTC
TRBJ2-2 TRBV5-1 TRBD1 . CASSLDRTGNTGELFF TGCGCCAGCAGCTTGGACCGGACAGGCAACACCGGGGAGCTGTTTTTT
TRBJ1-5 TRBV19 . . CASSRQAINQPQHF TGTGCCAGTAGTAGACAGGCGATCAATCAGCCCCAGCATTTT
TRBJ2-1 TRBV4-1 . once CASSQVRAGYNEQFF TGCGCCAGCAGCCAAGTAAGGGCGGGCTACAATGAGCAGTTCTTC
TRBJ1-5 TRBV20-1 TRBD1 . CSASLPGQGSNQPQHF TGCAGTGCTAGTTTACCGGGACAGGGGTCCAATCAGCCCCAGCATTTT
TRBJ1-5 TRBV19 . . CASSMGTANQPQHF TGTGCCAGTAGTATGGGGACTGCAAATCAGCCCCAGCATTTT
TRBJ2-1 TRBV6-5 . . CASSYSLLRNEQFF TGTGCCAGCAGTTACTCCCTTCTCAGAAATGAGCAGTTCTTC
TRBJ2-3 TRBV18 TRBD2 . CASSPLSGGGADTQYF TGTGCCAGCTCTCCCCTTTCGGGGGGAGGGGCAGATACGCAGTATTTT
TRBJ1-2 TRBV5-1 . . CASREHVDGYTF TGCGCCAGCAGAGAACATGTCGATGGCTACACCTTC
TRBJ1-5 TRBV13 . . CASSFSSNQSQHF TGTGCCAGCAGCTTCTCTTCAAATCAGTCCCAGCATTTT
TRBJ1-5 TRBV7-2 TRBD1 . CASSLDRGPLPQHF TGTGCCAGCAGCCTTGACAGGGGTCCCCTCCCCCAGCATTTT
TRBJ2-1 TRBV7-2 TRBD2 once CASSLVPWTSGDNNEQFF TGTGCCAGCAGCTTAGTACCCTGGACTAGCGGGGACAACAATGAGCAGTTCTTC
TRBJ1-5 TRBV10-2 . once CASSGQGQPQHF TGCGCCAGCAGTGGGCAGGGCCAGCCCCAGCATTTT
TRBJ1-1 TRBV6-1 . . CASSEHGAEEAFF TGTGCCAGCAGTGAACATGGGGCTGAAGAAGCTTTCTTT
TRBJ2-3 TRBV19 . . CASSIGVRTDTQYF TGTGCCAGTAGTATCGGGGTGCGCACAGATACGCAGTATTTT
TRBJ1-1 TRBV7-9 TRBD1 . CASSLFPDRGPPEAFF TGTGCCAGCAGCTTATTCCCCGACAGGGGTCCGCCCGAAGCTTTCTTT
TRBJ2-2 TRBV10-1 . . CASSESQIRELFF TGCGCCAGCAGTGAGTCCCAAATCCGGGAGCTGTTTTTT
TRBJ2-4 TRBV7-2 TRBD1 . CASSLPGGGRAKNIQYF TGTGCCAGCAGCTTACCAGGGGGCGGGCGGGCCAAAAACATTCAGTACTTC
TRBJ1-5 TRBV12-3/TRBV12-4 . . CASSLGRNQPQHF TGTGCCAGCAGTTTAGGCAGGAATCAGCCCCAGCATTTT
TRBJ1-5 TRBV11-2 . . CASSLTRGNQPQHF TGTGCCAGCAGCTTAACGCGAGGGAATCAGCCCCAGCATTTT
TRBJ2-2 TRBV30 TRBD1 . CAWSGQGSGELFF TGTGCCTGGAGTGGACAGGGGTCCGGGGAGCTGTTTTTT
TRBJ2-3 TRBV6-5 . . CASSYWRGPTDTQYF TGTGCCAGCAGTTACTGGCGGGGCCCCACCGATACGCAGTATTTT
TRBJ2-6 TRBV5-1 . . CASSLVAGGANVLTF TGCGCCAGCAGCTTGGTAGCCGGCGGGGCCAACGTCCTGACTTTC
TRBJ1-1 TRBV11-2 . . CASSLVWRTMTEAFF TGTGCCAGCAGCTTAGTTTGGAGAACGATGACTGAAGCTTTCTTT
TRBJ2-5 TRBV5-1 TRBD2 . CASSRGLADQETQYF TGCGCCAGCAGCCGGGGACTAGCGGATCAAGAGACCCAGTACTTC
TRBJ1-4 TRBV24-1 . . CATSARNEKLFF TGTGCCACCAGTGCTAGGAATGAAAAACTGTTTTTT
TRBJ1-1 TRBV7-2 . few CASSLGYQGSEAFF TGTGCCAGCAGCTTAGGTTATCAGGGCAGTGAAGCTTTCTTT
TRBJ2-5 TRBV29-1 . once CSVAAGPETQYF TGCAGCGTTGCGGCAGGGCCGGAGACCCAGTACTTC
TRBJ2-1 TRBV27 TRBD2 . CASSLNGGFQFF TGTGCCAGCAGTTTGAACGGGGGGTTTCAGTTCTTC
TRBJ1-1 TRBV2 TRBD1 . CASNGQGAEEAFF TGTGCCAGCAACGGACAGGGGGCAGAAGAAGCTTTCTTT
TRBJ2-7 TRBV2 . once CASSLGAYEQYF TGTGCCAGCAGTTTGGGGGCATACGAGCAGTACTTC
TRBJ1-6 TRBV30 TRBD1 . CAWRQGAVNSPLHF TGTGCCTGGAGACAGGGGGCCGTTAATTCACCCCTCCACTTT
TRBJ2-1 TRBV11-2 TRBD2 . CASSFIAGDGFYGFF TGTGCCAGCAGCTTCATAGCGGGTGATGGCTTCTATGGGTTCTTC